This TCR beta chain was captured in a study of blood T cell repertoires in COVID-19. Profiled with immunoSEQ multiplex PCR; TCRdb holds only in-frame clones, not every one. The table includes tens of thousands of clones, approximately 89% detected once. This CDR3 region has 16 residues. From germline, CDR1 is SGHVS and CDR2 FQNEAQ. V lost 5 bases to trimming and J lost 4 bases; unmatched junction nucleotides: 12. The clonotype comes from a human donor in a cohort sampled during active COVID-19. The chain carries TRBV7-8 and TRBJ2-7; 9 positions match TRBD2. The sample comprised peripheral blood. The DNA of the CDR3 is TGTGCCAGCAGCCAACGCCGACTAGCGGAGGGATACGAGCAGTACTTC. Its translation: CASSQRRLAEGYEQYF. The full variable domain, rest sourced from reference TRBV7-8 and TRBJ2-7, is GAGVSQSPRYKVAKRGQDVALRCDPISGHVSLFWYQQALGQGPEFLTYFQNEAQLDKSGLPSDRFFAERPEGSVSTLKIQRTQQEDSAVYLCASSQRRLAEGYEQYFGPGTRLTVT.